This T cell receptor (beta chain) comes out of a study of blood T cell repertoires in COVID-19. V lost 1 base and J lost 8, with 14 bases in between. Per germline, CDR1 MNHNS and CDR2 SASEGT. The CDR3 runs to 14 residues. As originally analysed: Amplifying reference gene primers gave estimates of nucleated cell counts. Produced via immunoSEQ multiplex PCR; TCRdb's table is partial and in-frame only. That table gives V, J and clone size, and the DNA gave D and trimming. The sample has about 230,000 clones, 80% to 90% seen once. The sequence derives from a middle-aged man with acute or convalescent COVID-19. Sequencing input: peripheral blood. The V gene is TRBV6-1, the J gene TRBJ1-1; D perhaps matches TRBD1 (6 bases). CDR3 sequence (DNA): TGTGCCAGCAGTGAAGTAGGGGGGGCTTACGAAGCTTTCTTT. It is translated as CASSEVGGAYEAFF.